The subject of this entry is one T cell receptor beta chain. Its antigen remains unknown. This sample stems from a study of cytomegalovirus exposure and HLA in healthy donors. Findings and limits, study-wide: Reports showed the classifier diagnosing cytomegalovirus status with high specificity and sensitivity. A few chains linked to CMV were shown in vitro to be specific for CMV antigens.

The assay was immunoSEQ multiplex PCR, and TCRdb's table has in-frame clones only and misses some. The sample consists of 90,000 to 150,000 clones, 80% to 90% of them appearing once. There are 14 residues in the CDR3. The germline V gene encodes CDR1 MNHNY and CDR2 SVGAGI (reference sequence). V shed 6 bases and J 10 bases; nucleotides not matched to a gene: 7. Sequencing input: PBMCs. The sequence came from a man in his late teens or twenties in good health and CMV-seropositive. This sequence joins TRBV6-6 and TRBJ1-6; 9 bases line up with TRBD1. The CDR3 DNA follows: TGTGCCAGCAGGAAAGGGACAGGGACATCACCCCTCCACTTT. Translated: CASRKGTGTSPLHF.